Listed below are T cell receptor beta chains from one sample, sequenced in a study. TCRdb redid the calling of the RT-PCR reads with MiXCR, one entry per CDR3 protein. The sample has more than 550,000 distinct CDR3 sequences; around 14% are singletons. Sequencing was carried out using memory CD4+ T cells from blood. These receptors were collected from a female donor in good health, serving as a healthy control. Each CDR3 is given with its conserved first and last residue. The D gene is left open where the match is weak. Part of the rows lack a size; the others show once, few, many or a class for expanded clones.

j_call: TRBJ1-6
cdr3_length: 12
clone_size: few
d_call: NA
v_call: TRBV9
cdr3_aa: CASSNGNSPLHF
cdr3_nt: TGTGCCAGCAGCAACGGGAATTCACCCCTCCACTTT

j_call: TRBJ1-1
cdr3_length: 15
clone_size: NA
d_call: NA
v_call: TRBV6-1
cdr3_aa: CASSEAGRANTEAFF
cdr3_nt: TGTGCCAGCAGTGAAGCGGGCAGGGCGAACACTGAAGCTTTCTTT

j_call: TRBJ2-3
cdr3_length: 15
clone_size: few
d_call: NA
v_call: TRBV27
cdr3_aa: CASRSIETYTDTQYF
cdr3_nt: TGTGCCAGCAGGTCAATAGAGACGTACACAGATACGCAGTATTTT

j_call: TRBJ2-7
cdr3_length: 13
clone_size: NA
d_call: NA
v_call: TRBV24-1
cdr3_aa: CATRAGSSYEQYF
cdr3_nt: TGTGCCACCAGGGCCGGGAGCTCCTACGAGCAGTACTTC

j_call: TRBJ2-3
cdr3_length: 15
clone_size: NA
d_call: TRBD2
v_call: TRBV12-3/TRBV12-4
cdr3_aa: CASSSNREGPDTQYF
cdr3_nt: TGTGCCAGCAGTTCCAACCGGGAGGGCCCCGATACGCAGTATTTT

j_call: TRBJ2-1
cdr3_length: 12
clone_size: many
d_call: NA
v_call: TRBV20-1
cdr3_aa: CSASLLRNEQFF
cdr3_nt: TGCAGTGCTAGTCTCTTACGCAATGAGCAGTTCTTC

j_call: TRBJ1-6
cdr3_length: 14
clone_size: few
d_call: NA
v_call: TRBV5-1
cdr3_aa: CASSVGQQNSPLHF
cdr3_nt: TGCGCCAGCAGCGTGGGACAACAGAATTCACCCCTCCACTTT

j_call: TRBJ2-1
cdr3_length: 15
clone_size: few
d_call: NA
v_call: TRBV5-1
cdr3_aa: CASTKTGVRYNEQFF
cdr3_nt: TGCGCCAGCACCAAAACAGGAGTCCGCTACAATGAGCAGTTCTTC

j_call: TRBJ2-2
cdr3_length: 15
clone_size: NA
d_call: TRBD2
v_call: TRBV9
cdr3_aa: CASSPREGLTGELFF
cdr3_nt: TGTGCCAGCAGCCCCCGGGAGGGACTCACCGGGGAGCTGTTTTTT

j_call: TRBJ1-4
cdr3_length: 14
clone_size: few
d_call: TRBD1
v_call: TRBV15
cdr3_aa: CATSRQGALEKLFF
cdr3_nt: TGTGCCACCAGCAGACAGGGGGCTTTAGAAAAACTGTTTTTT

j_call: TRBJ1-5
cdr3_length: 15
clone_size: NA
d_call: TRBD1
v_call: TRBV2
cdr3_aa: CAARGDREGNQPQHF
cdr3_nt: TGTGCGGCGAGAGGGGACAGGGAGGGCAATCAGCCCCAGCATTTT

j_call: TRBJ1-5
cdr3_length: 13
clone_size: NA
d_call: NA
v_call: TRBV6-2/TRBV6-3
cdr3_aa: CASRGTSNQPQHF
cdr3_nt: TGTGCCAGCAGAGGGACTAGCAATCAGCCCCAGCATTTT

j_call: TRBJ2-3
cdr3_length: 15
clone_size: NA
d_call: NA
v_call: TRBV7-2
cdr3_aa: CASSPARGNPDTQYF
cdr3_nt: TGTGCCAGCAGCCCCGCGCGCGGGAATCCAGATACGCAGTATTTT

j_call: TRBJ1-1
cdr3_length: 14
clone_size: NA
d_call: NA
v_call: TRBV30
cdr3_aa: CAWRSFGVTAEAFF
cdr3_nt: TGTGCCTGGAGGTCATTTGGGGTTACCGCTGAAGCTTTCTTT

j_call: TRBJ1-6
cdr3_length: 16
clone_size: few
d_call: NA
v_call: TRBV5-1
cdr3_aa: CASSLDPGAIQSPLHF
cdr3_nt: TGCGCCAGCAGCTTGGATCCAGGGGCCATTCAGTCACCCCTCCACTTT

j_call: TRBJ2-7
cdr3_length: 11
clone_size: NA
d_call: NA
v_call: TRBV28
cdr3_aa: CASRAAYEQYF
cdr3_nt: TGTGCCAGCCGGGCCGCCTACGAGCAGTACTTC

j_call: TRBJ2-7
cdr3_length: 13
clone_size: NA
d_call: NA
v_call: TRBV28
cdr3_aa: CASLAGGGREQYF
cdr3_nt: TGTGCCAGCCTTGCAGGGGGAGGGCGCGAGCAGTACTTC

j_call: TRBJ1-5
cdr3_length: 13
clone_size: few
d_call: NA
v_call: TRBV27
cdr3_aa: CASSNRLNQPQHF
cdr3_nt: TGTGCCAGCAGTAACAGACTCAATCAGCCCCAGCATTTT

j_call: TRBJ2-6
cdr3_length: 20
clone_size: NA
d_call: NA
v_call: TRBV20-1
cdr3_aa: CSARDNGPSRTYSGANVLTF
cdr3_nt: TGCAGTGCTAGAGATAACGGGCCTAGCCGAACCTACTCTGGGGCCAACGTCCTGACTTTC

j_call: TRBJ2-2
cdr3_length: 15
clone_size: few
d_call: NA
v_call: TRBV28
cdr3_aa: CASIRGRSTTGELFF
cdr3_nt: TGTGCCAGCATCAGAGGGAGATCCACCACCGGGGAGCTGTTTTTT

j_call: TRBJ1-2
cdr3_length: 15
clone_size: NA
d_call: NA
v_call: TRBV30
cdr3_aa: CAWRGSGSRSYGYTF
cdr3_nt: TGTGCCTGGAGGGGGTCAGGGTCTCGCTCTTATGGCTACACCTTC

j_call: TRBJ2-6
cdr3_length: 14
clone_size: NA
d_call: NA
v_call: TRBV3-1
cdr3_aa: CASSQSIGANVLTF
cdr3_nt: TGTGCCAGCAGCCAATCTATCGGGGCCAACGTCCTGACTTTC

j_call: TRBJ1-5
cdr3_length: 13
clone_size: NA
d_call: NA
v_call: TRBV10-3
cdr3_aa: CAITRDFNQPQHF
cdr3_nt: TGTGCCATCACTCGAGATTTCAATCAGCCCCAGCATTTT

j_call: TRBJ1-1
cdr3_length: 17
clone_size: NA
d_call: NA
v_call: TRBV7-2
cdr3_aa: CASSPRGGGRTNTEAFF
cdr3_nt: TGTGCCAGCAGCCCTCGGGGTGGTGGGAGGACGAACACTGAAGCTTTCTTT

j_call: TRBJ2-5
cdr3_length: 14
clone_size: few
d_call: NA
v_call: TRBV5-5
cdr3_aa: CASSLAVGLETQYF
cdr3_nt: TGTGCCAGCAGCTTGGCGGTAGGGCTAGAGACCCAGTACTTC

j_call: TRBJ1-1
cdr3_length: 12
clone_size: many
d_call: NA
v_call: TRBV6-5
cdr3_aa: CAILPRNTEAFF
cdr3_nt: TGTGCCATCCTCCCAAGGAACACTGAAGCTTTCTTT

j_call: TRBJ1-1
cdr3_length: 14
clone_size: few
d_call: NA
v_call: TRBV19
cdr3_aa: CASKPPSMNTEAFF
cdr3_nt: TGTGCCAGTAAGCCCCCTTCCATGAACACTGAAGCTTTCTTT

j_call: TRBJ1-1
cdr3_length: 14
clone_size: NA
d_call: NA
v_call: TRBV6-6
cdr3_aa: CASSSRGPRTEAFF
cdr3_nt: TGTGCCAGCAGCTCCAGGGGTCCGCGCACTGAAGCTTTCTTT

j_call: TRBJ1-1
cdr3_length: 14
clone_size: NA
d_call: NA
v_call: TRBV6-2/TRBV6-3
cdr3_aa: CASSALDGSTEAFF
cdr3_nt: TGTGCCAGCAGCGCGTTGGACGGGTCCACTGAAGCTTTCTTT

j_call: TRBJ2-2
cdr3_length: 15
clone_size: few
d_call: TRBD1
v_call: TRBV2
cdr3_aa: CASSARTGSTGELFF
cdr3_nt: TGTGCCAGCAGCGCAAGGACAGGATCCACCGGGGAGCTGTTTTTT

j_call: TRBJ1-3
cdr3_length: 17
clone_size: NA
d_call: TRBD1
v_call: TRBV30
cdr3_aa: CAWNRDRVPFSGNTIYF
cdr3_nt: TGTGCCTGGAACAGGGACAGGGTTCCTTTTTCTGGAAACACCATATATTTT

j_call: TRBJ2-5
cdr3_length: 13
clone_size: few
d_call: NA
v_call: TRBV11-1
cdr3_aa: CASSHQDQETQYF
cdr3_nt: TGTGCCAGCAGCCACCAGGATCAAGAGACCCAGTACTTC

j_call: TRBJ2-2
cdr3_length: 15
clone_size: few
d_call: NA
v_call: TRBV5-6
cdr3_aa: CASSPPTRATGELFF
cdr3_nt: TGTGCCAGCAGCCCCCCGACTAGAGCTACCGGGGAGCTGTTTTTT

j_call: TRBJ2-7
cdr3_length: 16
clone_size: many
d_call: TRBD2
v_call: TRBV5-1
cdr3_aa: CASSLALGAGGDEQYF
cdr3_nt: TGCGCCAGCAGCTTGGCCCTTGGAGCGGGGGGGGACGAGCAGTACTTC

j_call: TRBJ1-6
cdr3_length: 15
clone_size: NA
d_call: TRBD1
v_call: TRBV7-3
cdr3_aa: CASSPRGDRGSPLHF
cdr3_nt: TGTGCCAGCAGCCCAAGGGGGGACAGGGGGTCCCCCCTCCACTTT

j_call: TRBJ1-1
cdr3_length: 15
clone_size: NA
d_call: NA
v_call: TRBV6-2/TRBV6-3
cdr3_aa: CASYLSPGLSSEAFF
cdr3_nt: TGTGCCAGCTATCTGAGTCCGGGTCTGAGCTCTGAAGCTTTCTTT

j_call: TRBJ1-5
cdr3_length: 15
clone_size: few
d_call: NA
v_call: TRBV7-2
cdr3_aa: CASSLDTSGGQPQHF
cdr3_nt: TGTGCCAGCAGCTTAGACACCTCAGGTGGTCAGCCCCAGCATTTT

j_call: TRBJ1-5
cdr3_length: 16
clone_size: NA
d_call: TRBD1
v_call: TRBV20-1
cdr3_aa: CSASPAPQGADQPQHF
cdr3_nt: TGCAGTGCCTCCCCCGCCCCACAGGGGGCAGATCAGCCCCAGCATTTT

j_call: TRBJ2-5
cdr3_length: 14
clone_size: NA
d_call: TRBD2
v_call: TRBV5-1
cdr3_aa: CASRREGPPETQYF
cdr3_nt: TGCGCCAGCAGACGGGAGGGGCCCCCGGAGACCCAGTACTTC

j_call: TRBJ2-3
cdr3_length: 15
clone_size: NA
d_call: NA
v_call: TRBV4-3
cdr3_aa: CASSLLQGEGDTQYF
cdr3_nt: TGCGCCAGCAGCCTGTTACAGGGGGAGGGAGATACGCAGTATTTT

j_call: TRBJ2-1
cdr3_length: 15
clone_size: few
d_call: TRBD2
v_call: TRBV5-1
cdr3_aa: CASSLGTSGQGEQFF
cdr3_nt: TGCGCCAGCAGCTTGGGTACTAGCGGGCAGGGGGAGCAGTTCTTC

j_call: TRBJ1-4
cdr3_length: 15
clone_size: few
d_call: TRBD1
v_call: TRBV12-3/TRBV12-4
cdr3_aa: CASRPTGGPNEKLFF
cdr3_nt: TGTGCCAGCAGGCCTACAGGGGGCCCTAATGAAAAACTGTTTTTT

j_call: TRBJ1-2
cdr3_length: 13
clone_size: many
d_call: NA
v_call: TRBV29-1
cdr3_aa: CSVTQQTSYGYTF
cdr3_nt: TGCAGCGTTACCCAACAGACGAGCTATGGCTACACCTTC

j_call: TRBJ1-2
cdr3_length: 16
clone_size: many
d_call: NA
v_call: TRBV12-3/TRBV12-4
cdr3_aa: CASSIGLVTTTSSYTF
cdr3_nt: TGTGCCAGCAGCATTGGGTTGGTGACAACGACTTCTAGCTACACCTTC

j_call: TRBJ1-2
cdr3_length: 14
clone_size: many
d_call: NA
v_call: TRBV4-3
cdr3_aa: CASSQERDSYGYTF
cdr3_nt: TGCGCCAGCAGCCAAGAAAGGGATTCATATGGCTACACCTTC

j_call: TRBJ2-4
cdr3_length: 14
clone_size: NA
d_call: TRBD1
v_call: TRBV15
cdr3_aa: CATSKRQGFDIQYF
cdr3_nt: TGTGCCACCAGCAAACGACAGGGGTTTGACATTCAGTACTTC

j_call: TRBJ2-7
cdr3_length: 14
clone_size: NA
d_call: NA
v_call: TRBV20-1
cdr3_aa: CSASGGTGPLEQYF
cdr3_nt: TGCAGTGCTTCGGGGGGGACAGGGCCCCTCGAGCAGTACTTC

j_call: TRBJ2-5
cdr3_length: 15
clone_size: few
d_call: NA
v_call: TRBV7-2
cdr3_aa: CASRPGTNLQETQYF
cdr3_nt: TGTGCCAGCAGACCCGGGACCAACCTCCAAGAGACCCAGTACTTC

j_call: TRBJ2-1
cdr3_length: 13
clone_size: few
d_call: NA
v_call: TRBV29-1
cdr3_aa: CSGTLGGYNEQFF
cdr3_nt: TGCAGCGGAACTCTAGGAGGGTACAATGAGCAGTTCTTC

j_call: TRBJ1-3
cdr3_length: 16
clone_size: NA
d_call: NA
v_call: TRBV7-8
cdr3_aa: CASSSSYGGSGNTIYF
cdr3_nt: TGTGCCAGCAGCTCCTCCTACGGAGGAAGCGGAAACACCATATATTTT

j_call: TRBJ2-6
cdr3_length: 14
clone_size: NA
d_call: NA
v_call: TRBV7-2
cdr3_aa: CASRTGTGANVLTF
cdr3_nt: TGTGCCAGCAGAACAGGGACTGGGGCCAACGTCCTGACTTTC

j_call: TRBJ2-2
cdr3_length: 15
clone_size: NA
d_call: NA
v_call: TRBV7-2
cdr3_aa: CASSVQGWGTGELFF
cdr3_nt: TGTGCCAGCAGCGTACAGGGATGGGGCACCGGGGAGCTGTTTTTT

j_call: TRBJ2-3
cdr3_length: 20
clone_size: NA
d_call: TRBD2
v_call: TRBV28
cdr3_aa: CASIQSRGLAGGEGTDTQYF
cdr3_nt: TGTGCCAGCATCCAAAGCCGGGGACTAGCGGGAGGAGAGGGCACAGATACGCAGTATTTT

j_call: TRBJ2-5
cdr3_length: 14
clone_size: many
d_call: NA
v_call: TRBV18
cdr3_aa: CASSTNYGRETQYF
cdr3_nt: TGTGCCAGCTCAACGAACTACGGAAGAGAGACCCAGTACTTC